These T cell receptor beta chains were read from a single sample in a study of Graves' ophthalmopathy and Graves' hyperthyroidism. TCRdb ran MiXCR on the multiplex PCR reads and lists one entry per CDR3 protein. This sample has roughly 500,000 distinct CDR3 sequences, with around 15% found just once. Sequences were obtained from blood. All receptors derive from a woman younger than 45 with Graves' ophthalmopathy. The CDR3 runs from the conserved cysteine through the conserved F or W. A D gene is named only where the DNA matches it firmly. Not every row has a clone size; where given, it reads once, few, many or a size class.

cdr3_nt: TGTGCCAGCAGTCTACATTTTACAGGGGGCCTGGACACTGAAGCTTTCTTT
cdr3_aa: CASSLHFTGGLDTEAFF
clone_size: many
v_call: TRBV12-3/TRBV12-4
j_call: TRBJ1-1
d_call: TRBD1

cdr3_nt: TGCAGTGCTCCCGAATTTAGAAGCGAGCAGTACTTC
cdr3_aa: CSAPEFRSEQYF
clone_size: many
v_call: TRBV20-1
j_call: TRBJ2-7
d_call: NA

cdr3_nt: TGTACCACCAGTAATCAATGGCCGGGTGGAACTGAAGCTTTCTTT
cdr3_aa: CTTSNQWPGGTEAFF
clone_size: NA
v_call: TRBV19
j_call: TRBJ1-1
d_call: NA

cdr3_nt: TGTGCCAGCAGGGGGGGGAGGGAGATCTATGGCTACACCTTC
cdr3_aa: CASRGGREIYGYTF
clone_size: many
v_call: TRBV2
j_call: TRBJ1-2
d_call: NA

cdr3_nt: TGCGCCAGCAGTCTAGCGGGAGTTCTTCCCTACGAGCAGTACTTC
cdr3_aa: CASSLAGVLPYEQYF
clone_size: NA
v_call: TRBV5-1
j_call: TRBJ2-7
d_call: TRBD2

cdr3_nt: TGTGCCAGTCTAAAGACAGGGAGGGGGAAAAACATTCAGTACTTC
cdr3_aa: CASLKTGRGKNIQYF
clone_size: NA
v_call: TRBV19
j_call: TRBJ2-4
d_call: NA

cdr3_nt: TGCGCCAGCAGTGAAACAGGGCACGGGTACACCGGGGAGCTGTTTTTT
cdr3_aa: CASSETGHGYTGELFF
clone_size: NA
v_call: TRBV10-1
j_call: TRBJ2-2
d_call: NA

cdr3_nt: TGCAGTGCAGGCCGGGAGCAGTACTTC
cdr3_aa: CSAGREQYF
clone_size: many
v_call: TRBV20-1
j_call: TRBJ2-7
d_call: NA

cdr3_nt: TGTGCCTGGAGGGGGAACACCGGGGAGCTGTTTTTT
cdr3_aa: CAWRGNTGELFF
clone_size: few
v_call: TRBV30
j_call: TRBJ2-2
d_call: NA

cdr3_nt: TGTGCCAGCAGCTTACTAGCGGGGGCAGATACGCAGTATTTT
cdr3_aa: CASSLLAGADTQYF
clone_size: many
v_call: TRBV7-3
j_call: TRBJ2-3
d_call: TRBD2

cdr3_nt: TGTGCCAGCAGTACAGGGACCGGGGAGCTGTTTTTT
cdr3_aa: CASSTGTGELFF
clone_size: many
v_call: TRBV7-9
j_call: TRBJ2-2
d_call: NA

cdr3_nt: TGTGCCAGCAGCTTCACAGGGGGCTGGGAGACCCAGTACTTC
cdr3_aa: CASSFTGGWETQYF
clone_size: many
v_call: TRBV7-9
j_call: TRBJ2-5
d_call: TRBD1

cdr3_nt: TGTGCCAGCAGCCCTAGGGGTAGCGCCCACCAAGAGACCCAGTACTTC
cdr3_aa: CASSPRGSAHQETQYF
clone_size: many
v_call: TRBV7-9
j_call: TRBJ2-5
d_call: NA

cdr3_nt: TGCGCCAGCAGCCCCCAGCGGGGGTTGGGCCCTTACGAGCAGTACTTC
cdr3_aa: CASSPQRGLGPYEQYF
clone_size: many
v_call: TRBV10-1
j_call: TRBJ2-7
d_call: TRBD2

cdr3_nt: TGTGCCAGCAGGCCCGGTTGGGGGGGCCAGACCCAGTACTTC
cdr3_aa: CASRPGWGGQTQYF
clone_size: few
v_call: TRBV12-3/TRBV12-4
j_call: TRBJ2-5
d_call: NA